Shown below are 10 T cell receptor beta chains from a single sample sequenced in a study of memory CD4+ T cells and cytomegalovirus serostatus. Single viable CD3+CD4+CD8-CD45RO+ cells were sorted as the memory CD4+ T cells. Using immunoSEQ multiplex PCR, the repertoire was profiled, and TCRdb retains in-frame clones only, with some absent. The data show about 56,000 clones, 82% seen once. The source material was memory CD4+ T cells from blood. The receptors stem from an adult in good health and CMV-seronegative.

The CDR3 DNA reads as TGTGCCAGCAGCTTCCCGACTAGCGGCACAGATACGCAGTATTTT. The encoded protein is CASSFPTSGTDTQYF. This chain uses TRBV7-2 with TRBJ2-3; 8 bases are shared with TRBD2. CDR1 and CDR2 from the germline V gene are SGHTA and FQGNSA. J lost 1 base, V lost 3 bases, and 3 bases had no gene match. The CDR3 loop spans 15 amino acids.

V usage is TRBV14 and J usage is TRBJ2-3; the match to TRBD1 covers 9 bases. Germline lookup yields CDR1 SGHDN and CDR2 FVKESK. The V segment lost 3 bases and the J segment 5 bases; nucleotides outside the gene matches: 6. The CDR3 totals 15 residues. This chain's CDR3 is CASSQTRQGGDTQYF. In DNA, the CDR3 is TGTGCCAGCAGCCAGACCCGACAGGGGGGAGATACGCAGTATTTT. The full variable domain, in which reference TRBV14 and TRBJ2-3 provide the parts outside the CDR3, is EAGVTQFPSHSVIEKGQTVTLRCDPISGHDNLYWYRRVMGKEIKFLLHFVKESKQDESGMPNNRFLAERTGGTYSTLKVQPAELEDSGVYFCASSQTRQGGDTQYFGPGTRLTVL.

In its sample, this clone ranks as medium-sized. The genes are TRBV9 and TRBJ2-3, with 8 bases identical to TRBD2. This CDR3 region has 15 residues. Germline CDR1 reads SGDLS; CDR2 reads YYNGEE. Trimming removed 0 bases from V and 5 bases from J; junction bases left unmatched: 5. In DNA form, the CDR3 reads TGTGCCAGCAGCGTAGCGGGGGGGCCAATAGATACGCAGTATTTT. Translated, it gives CASSVAGGPIDTQYF. Full variable domain (remainder filled in from reference TRBV9 and TRBJ2-3): DSGVTQTPKHLITATGQRVTLRCSPRSGDLSVYWYQQSLDQGLQFLIQYYNGEERAKGNILERFSAQQFPDLHSELNLSSLELGDSALYFCASSVAGGPIDTQYFGPGTRLTVL.

This clone was seen a few times. The CDR3 DNA is TGTGCCAGCAGCGTGAGGACAGGGGGAAATGAAAAACTGTTTTTT. Its protein is CASSVRTGGNEKLFF. The chain combines TRBV7-2 with TRBJ1-4, with 10 bases that match TRBD1. The V gene's germline CDR1 is SGHTA and CDR2 FQGNSA. Trimming cost V 5 bases and J 5 bases; bases outside gene matches: 5. This CDR3 region has 15 residues.

The chain carries TRBV7-2 and TRBJ2-3; 11 positions match TRBD1. Germline V lookup: CDR1 SGHTA, CDR2 FQGNSA. The length of the CDR3 is 16 residues. Unmatched junction bases numbered 7, after V lost 5 bases and J lost 3 bases. Here the CDR3 DNA reads TGTGCCAGCAGCATCCGGACAGGGGGCTTGACAGATACGCAGTATTTT. Its protein product is CASSIRTGGLTDTQYF. The full variable domain, its missing parts supplied by reference TRBV7-2 and TRBJ2-3, is GAGVSQSPSNKVTEKGKDVELRCDPISGHTALYWYRQSLGQGLEFLIYFQGNSAPDKSGLPSDRFSAERTGGSVSTLTIQRTQQEDSAVYLCASSIRTGGLTDTQYFGPGTRLTVL.

In its sample, this clone was seen once. This rearrangement joins TRBV7-3 to TRBJ2-7, with D maybe TRBD2 (6 bases). V was trimmed by 0 bases and J by 7 bases, leaving 10 bases between them. This CDR3 contains 13 residues. From germline, CDR1 is SGHTA and CDR2 FQGTGA. For the CDR3, the DNA is TGTGCCAGCAGCTTAACGGCAGCGGGTGAGCAGTACTTC. Translating gives CASSLTAAGEQYF. The variable domain in full, completed from reference TRBV7-3 and TRBJ2-7, reads GAGVSQTPSNKVTEKGKYVELRCDPISGHTALYWYRQSLGQGPEFLIYFQGTGAADDSGLPNDRFFAVRPEGSVSTLKIQRTERGDSAVYLCASSLTAAGEQYFGPGTRLTVT.

V is TRBV5-1 and J is TRBJ2-7; D possibly corresponds to TRBD1 (5 bases). The CDR3 is made up of 14 amino acids. Trimming removed 0 bases at V and 5 bases at J, with 12 bases between. Per the germline V gene, CDR1 is SGHRS and CDR2 is YFSETQ. The CDR3 region is CASSLEQGIHEQYF. CDR3 nucleotides: TGCGCCAGCAGCTTGGAGCAGGGCATCCACGAGCAGTACTTC.

The chain uses TRBV30 and TRBJ2-7, with D hard to call. V was pared by 4 bases and J by 0 bases, with 7 bases between. The CDR3 has 12 residues. Looked up from germline, CDR1 is GTSNPN and CDR2 is SVGIG (reference sequence). CDR3 in amino acids: CAWKGSSYEQYF. The CDR3 DNA sequence: TGTGCCTGGAAGGGTAGCTCCTACGAGCAGTACTTC.

The chain recombines TRBV2 with TRBJ2-2, with TRBD1 matching 7 bases. There are 15 residues in the CDR3. After removal of 6 bases from V and 2 bases from J, the junction contained 6 bases not matched to a gene. Germline CDR1 is SNHLY and CDR2 is FYNNEI. CDR3 in amino acids: CASRGTASNTGELFF. The CDR3 region has the DNA TGTGCCAGCAGGGGGACAGCAAGTAACACCGGGGAGCTGTTTTTT.

The chain combines TRBV5-8 with TRBJ1-2; D not certain. Trimming removed 2 bases at V and 8 bases at J, with 4 bases between. Germline loops: CDR1 SGHTS, CDR2 YDEGEE. This CDR3 comprises 10 residues. The CDR3 coding sequence is TGTGCCAGCAGCTTTCGGGGCTACACCTTC. Translating it yields CASSFRGYTF.